The 32 T cell receptor beta chains below come from one sample, sequenced in a study of blood T cell repertoires in COVID-19. Using immunoSEQ multiplex PCR, the repertoire was profiled, and TCRdb retains in-frame clones only, with some absent. The table lists over 150,000 clones, just under 90% of them singletons, with 0.7% to 0.9% in the top ten. Input material: peripheral blood. The receptor source for this set is a woman aged 18-29 years who had recovered from COVID-19.

J is TRBJ2-7 and V is TRBV2; 11 nucleotides align to TRBD1. With 6 bases clipped from V and 6 bases from J, the junction kept 7 bases outside the gene matches. CDR1 and CDR2 (germline): SNHLY, FYNNEI. The length of the CDR3 is 14 residues. CDR3 sequence reads: CASRAGQGDPEQYF. The CDR3 coding sequence is TGTGCCAGCAGGGCGGGACAGGGGGATCCCGAGCAGTACTTC.

In its sample, this clone was seen once. This chain joins TRBV4-1 and TRBJ1-4; D not resolved. Germline assignment: CDR1 MGHRA and CDR2 YSYEKL. The CDR3 runs to 15 residues. The V gene lost 0 bases and the J gene lost 0 bases, with 5 bases spanning the gap. In nucleotides, the CDR3 is TGCGCCAGCAGCCAAGATCATCCAACTAATGAAAAACTGTTTTTT. This translates into CASSQDHPTNEKLFF.

This clone appeared once. The gene calls are TRBV5-5 and TRBJ2-7; TRBD2 matches 11 bases. V was clipped by 4 bases and J by 6 bases; unmatched bases: 6. There are 14 residues in the CDR3. Germline V gives CDR1 SGHKS, CDR2 YYEKEE (reference sequence). CDR3 region: CASSPTSGGGEQYF. The CDR3 DNA sequence: TGTGCCAGCAGCCCTACTAGCGGGGGAGGCGAGCAGTACTTC. Drawing the rest from reference TRBV5-5 and TRBJ2-7, the complete variable domain is DAGVTQSPTHLIKTRGQQVTLRCSPISGHKSVSWYQQVLGQGPQFIFQYYEKEERGRGNFPDRFSARQFPNYSSELNVNALLLGDSALYLCASSPTSGGGEQYFGPGTRLTVT.

CDR3 nucleotides: TGTGCCAGCAGCCCAGAGAGGGACAGCCGGGCCTATGGCTACACCTTC. It codes for CASSPERDSRAYGYTF. V usage is TRBV7-9 and J usage is TRBJ1-2; 7 nucleotides match TRBD1. This CDR3 spans 16 amino acids. J gave up 4 bases and V 5 bases, and 13 bases lay outside the gene matches. The germline CDR1 and CDR2 sequences are SEHNR and FQNEAQ (reference sequence).

This rearrangement joins TRBV6-1 to TRBJ2-7, with TRBD2 as a possible D gene (6 bases). V was trimmed by 1 base and J by 2 bases, leaving 12 bases between them. Germline V lookup: CDR1 MNHNS, CDR2 SASEGT. The CDR3 has 15 residues. CDR3 bases: TGTGCCAGCAGTGAAGAGCGGGCAGGGCCCTACGAGCAGTACTTC. Its translation: CASSEERAGPYEQYF.

The chain combines TRBV10-3 with TRBJ2-2; D unclear. The CDR3 length is 15 residues. Germline CDR1 and CDR2: ENHRY and SYGVKD. The V end lost 0 bases, the J end lost 3 bases, and 8 bases lay between the germline ends. The CDR3 coding sequence is TGTGCCATCAGTGAGTCCCCACGGGACACCGGGGAGCTGTTTTTT. This translates into CAISESPRDTGELFF.

By sample fraction, this clone is medium-sized (0.01 to 0.1%). The gene calls are TRBV2 and TRBJ2-2; 8 bases align to TRBD2. In germline, CDR1 is SNHLY, CDR2 FYNNEI. The CDR3 spans 13 residues. In DNA form, the CDR3 reads TGTGTCCGAGCGGGGGAGAACACCGGGGAGCTGTTTTTT. Residues: CVRAGENTGELFF.

The V and J genes are TRBV10-3 and TRBJ1-6; TRBD1 agrees at 10 bases. V lost 0 bases, J lost 9 bases, and 2 bases stayed unmatched. The CDR3 totals 15 residues. Germline CDR1 is ENHRY and CDR2 is SYGVKD. CDR3 sequence (DNA): TGTGCCATCAGTGAGTCGGACAGGGGGATTTCACCCCTCCACTTT. It yields the protein CAISESDRGISPLHF.

The chain links TRBV13 to TRBJ1-6, with a weak D call TRBD1 (5 bases). Germline V gene sequence: CDR1 PRHDT, CDR2 FYEKMQ (reference sequence). Trimming shortened V by 2 bases and J by 10 bases, and 12 bases separated the two germline ends. This CDR3 region has 14 residues. CDR3 sequence: CASSLFQGGSPLHF. The CDR3 DNA follows: TGTGCCAGCAGCTTATTCCAGGGAGGATCACCCCTCCACTTT.

The gene calls are TRBV6-5 and TRBJ2-7; TRBD1 aligns across 8 bases. The CDR3 contains 15 residues. Per the germline V gene, CDR1 is MNHEY and CDR2 is SVGAGI. With V trimmed by 4 bases and J by 3 bases, 8 bases remained unmatched. The CDR3 region has the DNA TGTGCCAGCAGTTCCCCACGGACAGGGAGCTACGAGCAGTACTTC. Protein: CASSSPRTGSYEQYF.

This clone was seen once. J is TRBJ2-3 and V is TRBV7-2; D is unclear. The CDR3 loop spans 11 amino acids. Per the germline V gene, CDR1 is SGHTA and CDR2 is FQGNSA. V was pared by 6 bases and J by 3 bases, with 4 bases between. The DNA of the CDR3 is TGTGCCAGCAGATCAACAGATACGCAGTATTTT. Protein product: CASRSTDTQYF. Full variable domain (outside the CDR3, taken from reference TRBV7-2 and TRBJ2-3): GAGVSQSPSNKVTEKGKDVELRCDPISGHTALYWYRQSLGQGLEFLIYFQGNSAPDKSGLPSDRFSAERTGGSVSTLTIQRTQQEDSAVYLCASRSTDTQYFGPGTRLTVL.

This chain uses TRBV27 with TRBJ1-2; tentatively, D is TRBD1 (5 bases). The germline gives CDR1 MNHEY, CDR2 SMNVEV (reference sequence). Trimming shortened V by 8 bases and J by 4 bases, and 11 bases separated the two germline ends. The CDR3 is 12 residues long. In DNA, the CDR3 is TGTGCCAGCGGCGGGACCCTCTATGGCTACACCTTC. Translating it yields CASGGTLYGYTF.

The V gene is TRBV18, the J gene TRBJ2-7, with D perhaps matching TRBD2 (6 bases). Germline V gene lookup returns CDR1 KGHSH and CDR2 LQKENI. Trimming took off 10 bases at V and 3 bases at J, with 16 bases between the two ends. This CDR3 contains 13 residues. The CDR3 region has the DNA TGTGCCACCTCTTTTGGGCGGGACTACGAGCAGTACTTC. Its translation: CATSFGRDYEQYF.

The chain employs TRBV5-4 and TRBJ1-1, with a tentative D call TRBD1 (5 bases). V lost 4 bases, J lost 1 base, and 17 bases lay in between. The CDR3 length is 16 residues. Germline CDR1 is SGHNT and CDR2 is YYREEE (reference sequence). The CDR3 spells CASSPGDQRRNTEAFF. The CDR3 DNA reads as TGTGCCAGCAGCCCGGGGGATCAGAGAAGGAACACTGAAGCTTTCTTT.

The genes are TRBV30 and TRBJ2-3, with 9 bases matching TRBD1. J gave up 1 base and V 5 bases, and 1 base lay outside the gene matches. Germline CDR1 is GTSNPN and CDR2 is SVGIG (reference sequence). This CDR3 comprises 13 residues. CDR3 residues: CAWDRGGTDTQYF. In nucleotides, the CDR3 is TGTGCCTGGGACAGGGGGGGCACAGATACGCAGTATTTT.

The V gene is TRBV2, the J gene TRBJ2-5; D is undetermined. CDR3 size: 15 residues. Deletions cut 2 bases from V and 5 bases from J, with 15 bases between. Germline loops: CDR1 SNHLY, CDR2 FYNNEI. The CDR3 reads CASSERPTHGETQYF. The DNA of the CDR3 is TGTGCCAGCAGTGAAAGACCGACCCACGGGGAGACCCAGTACTTC.

The J gene is TRBJ2-7, the V gene TRBV27; 7 nucleotides line up with TRBD2. The V gene end was trimmed by 5 bases and the J gene end by 8 bases; junction bases not matched to a gene: 12. In germline, CDR1 is MNHEY, CDR2 SMNVEV (reference sequence). This CDR3 contains 14 residues. For the CDR3, the DNA is TGTGCCAGCAGTCCTGACAACGCGGGGGTGAAGCAGTACGTC. This sequence encodes CASSPDNAGVKQYV.

The chain has TRBV29-1 and TRBJ1-1, with D tentatively TRBD1 (5 bases). This CDR3 has 11 amino acids. CDR1 is SQVTM and CDR2 is ANQGSEA in the germline V gene. V dropped 7 bases and J dropped 4 bases, with 10 bases sitting between them. The CDR3 bases are TGCAGCGCCTCCCAGGGCACTGAAGCTTTCTTT. This codes for CSASQGTEAFF.

This chain links TRBV19 with TRBJ1-2; D uncertain. The CDR3 runs 14 residues. CDR1 and CDR2 from the germline V gene are LNHDA and SQIVND (reference sequence). Between the trimmed V and J ends, which lost 1 base and 5 bases, there was a span of 11 bases. CDR3 amino acids: CASSIGREAYGYTF. CDR3 in DNA: TGTGCCAGTAGTATAGGACGGGAGGCTTATGGCTACACCTTC.

The chain links TRBV4-3 to TRBJ2-3; the match to TRBD1 covers 9 bases. Germline V CDR1 and CDR2: LGHNA, YSLEER. The CDR3 is 13 residues long. V trimming: 0 bases; J trimming: 14 bases; junction bases outside the gene matches: 6. CDR3 DNA: TGCGCCAGCAGCCAAGACGAACAGGGGGCGTTGTATTTT. It specifies CASSQDEQGALYF.

The rearrangement joins TRBV5-1 to TRBJ2-1, with 7 bases fitting TRBD1. The CDR3 loop spans 16 amino acids. The germline gives CDR1 SGHRS, CDR2 YFSETQ. With V trimmed by 3 bases and J by 4 bases, 10 bases remained unmatched. The CDR3 protein is CASSSTEGAEYNEQFF. The CDR3 nucleotides are TGCGCCAGCAGCTCCACAGAGGGGGCGGAGTACAATGAGCAGTTCTTC.

The gene calls are TRBV4-3 and TRBJ2-1, with D perhaps TRBD2 (6 bases). CDR1 LGHNA and CDR2 YSLEER come from the germline V gene. The CDR3 totals 18 residues. V dropped 0 bases and J dropped 3 bases, with 18 bases sitting between them. CDR3 sequence: CASSQDPYRRDHYNEQFF. The DNA for the CDR3 is TGCGCCAGCAGCCAAGATCCTTACCGGCGGGACCACTACAATGAGCAGTTCTTC.

The chain recombines TRBV27 with TRBJ1-2; D remains unclear. The V gene's germline CDR1 is MNHEY and CDR2 SMNVEV (reference sequence). Trimming removed 0 bases at V and 13 bases at J, with 12 bases between. CDR3 size: 12 residues. In DNA, the CDR3 is TGTGCCAGCAGTTTATCACCAGGCTCTCTCACCTTC. Its protein is CASSLSPGSLTF.

CDR3 protein: CASSFQGLAGGGADTQYF. In DNA, the CDR3 is TGTGCCAGCAGCTTCCAAGGACTAGCGGGGGGCGGTGCAGATACGCAGTATTTT. The chain links TRBV7-2 to TRBJ2-3; 14 bases match TRBD2. In germline, CDR1 is SGHTA, CDR2 FQGNSA. With V trimmed by 3 bases and J by 4 bases, 9 bases remained unmatched. The CDR3 spans 18 residues.

The V gene is TRBV27, the J gene TRBJ2-2, with 7 bases identical to TRBD1. Germline assignment: CDR1 MNHEY and CDR2 SMNVEV (reference sequence). The V gene end was trimmed by 6 bases and the J gene end by 3 bases; junction bases not matched to a gene: 4. The CDR3 length is 14 residues. The CDR3 DNA is TGTGCCAGCAGCCGACAGGGCTACACCGGGGAGCTGTTTTTT. It encodes CASSRQGYTGELFF.

This clone was observed a handful of times. The CDR3 loop reads CASSFTSGGPSYEQYF. The CDR3 DNA is TGCGCCAGCAGCTTTACTAGCGGGGGTCCATCCTACGAGCAGTACTTC. The chain links TRBV5-1 to TRBJ2-7; the match to TRBD2 covers 11 bases. V was clipped by 2 bases and J by 1 base; unmatched bases: 5. CDR3 length: 16 amino acids. Per the germline V gene, CDR1 is SGHRS and CDR2 is YFSETQ.

The rearrangement uses TRBV5-1 and TRBJ2-5; 8 nucleotides agree with TRBD2. Germline CDR1 is SGHRS and CDR2 is YFSETQ. The CDR3 sequence is 16 residues long. Losses at the gene ends were 9 bases for V and 1 base for J; bases not matched to a gene: 14. The DNA of the CDR3 is TGCGCCACCCCTGCGGGGCTAGCGGGCATCCAAGAGACCCAGTACTTC. As protein: CATPAGLAGIQETQYF.

V and J are TRBV18 and TRBJ1-2; possible D gene TRBD1, 5 bases. Germline CDR1 reads KGHSH; CDR2 reads LQKENI. CDR3 length equals 14 residues. Trimming removed 3 bases at V and 5 bases at J, with 13 bases between. CDR3 region: CASSPSEGAYGYTF. DNA for the CDR3: TGTGCCAGCTCACCTTCGGAAGGGGCGTATGGCTACACCTTC.

This clone was seen a single time. V is TRBV14 and J is TRBJ1-1, with D hard to call. The CDR3 contains 13 residues. CDR1 and CDR2 (germline): SGHDN, FVKESK. With 1 base removed from V and 7 bases from J, the gap between germline ends came to 10 bases. The CDR3 loop is CASSQVSGSEAFF. The CDR3, as DNA: TGTGCCAGCAGCCAAGTAAGCGGGAGTGAAGCTTTCTTT.

V is TRBV19 and J is TRBJ2-5, with D uncertain. CDR1 and CDR2 (germline): LNHDA, SQIVND (reference sequence). The V and J ends lost 2 bases and 2 bases respectively, with 12 bases between them. The CDR3 totals 15 residues. In DNA form, the CDR3 reads TGTGCCAGTAGTATAACCCCGGTGAGACAAGAGACCCAGTACTTC. This gives the protein CASSITPVRQETQYF.

The chain has TRBV7-8 and TRBJ2-7, with D perhaps matching TRBD1 (5 bases). The CDR3 extends over 14 amino acids. V was clipped by 1 base and J by 3 bases, with 10 bases between them. Germline CDR1 and CDR2: SGHVS and FQNEAQ. The CDR3 sequence is CASSLVFDSYEQYF. The CDR3 DNA sequence: TGTGCCAGCAGCTTAGTTTTTGACAGCTACGAGCAGTACTTC.

The DNA of the CDR3 is TGTGCCAGCAGTGAAGTGGTGACTAGCGGGATGGGGACCCAGTACTTC. It specifies CASSEVVTSGMGTQYF. The V and J genes are TRBV25-1 and TRBJ2-5; 11 bases are shared with TRBD2. Germline V lookup: CDR1 MGHDK, CDR2 SYGVNS. There are 16 residues in the CDR3. V lost 2 bases and J lost 7; bases outside the gene matches: 9.